The next 28 T cell receptor beta chains were all read from a single sample in a study of CD8+CD57+ T cells in acquired aplastic anemia. Researchers used genomic DNA as the template to profile TCR beta VDJ and CDR3. TCRdb re-called the reads through MiXCR, storing one row per CDR3 protein. The table has 150,000 to 200,000 distinct CDR3 sequences, roughly 40% seen once. Sequencing input: sorted CD4+, CD8+, or CD8+CD57+ T cells (not recorded which) from PBMCs. The source is a human donor in good health.

The chain employs TRBV19 and TRBJ2-3; D is unresolved. There are 13 residues in the CDR3. Trimming stripped 3 bases from V and 5 bases from J, with 9 bases between. Germline V CDR1 and CDR2: LNHDA, SQIVND (reference sequence). In DNA form, the CDR3 reads TGTGCCAGTAGTATGATGTCGATAGATACGCAGTATTTT. Amino acid sequence: CASSMMSIDTQYF.

This clonotype was counted many times. V gene TRBV9 combines with J gene TRBJ2-7; D assignment may be TRBD1 or TRBD2 (5 bases each). The CDR3 is 18 residues long. Germline-derived CDR1 and CDR2 are SGDLS and YYNGEE. The V gene lost 3 bases and the J gene lost 0 bases, with 22 bases spanning the gap. The CDR3 DNA reads as TGTGCCAGCAGCGCCAGAGGGTCAGGGCCCGGCATCTCCTACGAGCAGTACTTC. Protein product: CASSARGSGPGISYEQYF.

This clonotype was observed at least ten times. The chain recombines TRBV20-1 with TRBJ1-3; unclear D gene. The germline V gene encodes CDR1 DFQATT and CDR2 SNEGSKA (reference sequence). Trimming took 0 bases from V and 2 from J, leaving 2 bases between them. This CDR3 is built from 12 residues. CDR3 region: CSARDPGNTIYF. The CDR3 nucleotides read TGCAGTGCTAGAGATCCTGGAAACACCATATATTTT.

This sequence joins TRBV10-3 and TRBJ2-7; no reliable D call. Per the germline V gene, CDR1 is ENHRY and CDR2 is SYGVKD. V gave up 8 bases and J gave up 3 bases, with 14 bases separating them. CDR3 size: 13 residues. CDR3 nucleotide sequence: TGTGCCATCTCCACGGGTACTGGCTACGAGCAGTACTTC. This encodes CAISTGTGYEQYF.

The chain uses TRBV29-1 and TRBJ1-1; D ambiguous. Trimming left V 8 bases short and J 1 base short, with 14 bases between. This CDR3 comprises 13 residues. Germline V CDR1 and CDR2: SQVTM, ANQGSEA. The CDR3 region is CSPRGGGNTEAFF. The DNA of the CDR3 is TGCAGCCCTCGGGGAGGTGGGAACACTGAAGCTTTCTTT.

Many counts were recorded for this clonotype. The chain carries TRBV5-1 and TRBJ1-2; 10 bases are shared with TRBD1. The junction had 9 bases not matched to a gene; V was cut back by 4 bases and J by 6 bases. This CDR3 comprises 15 residues. Germline CDR1 reads SGHRS; CDR2 reads YFSETQ. CDR3 residues: CASSPGQGERDGYTF. Written as DNA, the CDR3 is TGCGCCAGCAGCCCAGGACAGGGGGAGAGGGATGGCTACACCTTC.

The genes are TRBV10-3 and TRBJ1-2; possibly TRBD1 for D (5 bases). From germline, CDR1 is ENHRY and CDR2 SYGVKD. CDR3 length: 14 amino acids. Deletions cut 10 bases from V and 10 bases from J, with 25 bases between. The CDR3 spells CATQQHEARDDYTF. CDR3 DNA: TGTGCCACCCAGCAGCACGAGGCCAGGGATGACTACACCTTC.

The V and J genes are TRBV5-6 and TRBJ2-5; D is undetermined. Germline CDR1 reads SGHDT; CDR2 reads YYEEEE. The CDR3 extends over 14 amino acids. The germline V and J ends were trimmed by 2 bases and 1 base, with 9 bases remaining between them. In DNA, the CDR3 is TGTGCCAGCAGCTTTGGATTCACCCAAGAGACCCAGTACTTC. It specifies CASSFGFTQETQYF.

This clonotype came up many times. One junction end disagrees with the germline gene, perhaps due to a read error. V gene TRBV6-1 combines with J gene TRBJ1-3, with D possibly TRBD1 on 5 matching bases. Germline loops: CDR1 MNHNS, CDR2 SASEGT. CDR3 size: 14 residues. The CDR3 nucleotides are TGTGCCAGCAGTGAAGCGCTTAGACAGCCCGCGAAGGGTTTT. Its protein is CASSEALRQPAKGF.

With respect to this clonotype: At one boundary the junction diverges from the germline segment, which might be a read error. The chain joins TRBV7-9 to TRBJ2-7; possible D gene TRBD1, 5 bases. This CDR3 spans 11 amino acids. Germline-derived CDR1 and CDR2 are SEHNR and FQNEAQ (reference sequence). CDR3 protein: CTSSLKDKQYF. The CDR3 bases are TGTACCAGCAGCTTAAAGGACAAGCAGTACTTC.

This clonotype was detected ten times or more. This chain links TRBV5-5 with TRBJ1-5; no firm D call. The CDR3 extends over 15 amino acids. Germline CDR1 and CDR2: SGHKS and YYEKEE (reference sequence). V dropped 4 bases and J dropped 5 bases, with 16 bases sitting between them. The CDR3 DNA follows: TGTGCCAGCAGCCAGAGCCAGTTGGCCTATCAGCCCCAGCATTTT. It is translated as CASSQSQLAYQPQHF.

This clonotype was recorded at least ten times. The chain carries TRBV9 and TRBJ1-2, with TRBD1 matching over 9 bases. CDR1 is SGDLS, CDR2 YYNGEE, per germline. This CDR3 is 15 amino acids long. Losses at the gene ends were 2 bases for V and 6 bases for J; bases not matched to a gene: 8. The CDR3 sequence is CASSVSPTGGNGYTF. The CDR3 DNA is TGTGCCAGCAGCGTCTCCCCGACAGGGGGTAATGGCTACACCTTC.

CDR3 loop: CASRFQVTRTGELFF. In DNA form, the CDR3 reads TGTGCCAGCAGGTTCCAGGTCACAAGGACCGGGGAGCTGTTTTTT. The chain combines TRBV7-6 with TRBJ2-2; the D is unclear. The V end was cut by 6 bases, the J end by 5 bases, with 16 bases between. This CDR3 has 15 residues. Germline assignment: CDR1 SGHVS and CDR2 FNYEAQ.

The rearrangement joins TRBV24-1 to TRBJ2-5; D ambiguous. Germline CDR1 and CDR2: KGHDR and SFDVKD. The V end lost 9 bases, the J end lost 1 base, and 8 bases lay between the germline ends. The CDR3 length is 12 residues. In DNA, the CDR3 is TGTGCCACCGTGTGGGTCCAAGAGACCCAGTACTTC. Translated: CATVWVQETQYF.

The sample holds many counts of this clonotype. V is TRBV11-2 and J is TRBJ2-3; 12 bases map to TRBD2. Per the germline V gene, CDR1 is SGHAT and CDR2 is FQNNGV. There are 17 residues in the CDR3. The V and J ends lost 6 bases and 0 bases, in that order; junction bases with no gene match: 7. The CDR3 sequence: CASSSGLAGTSTDTQYF. The CDR3, as DNA: TGTGCCAGCAGTTCCGGACTAGCGGGAACTAGCACAGATACGCAGTATTTT.

Ten or more counts support this clonotype. In DNA form, the CDR3 reads TGTGCCAGCAGTCCCCTGGGGGTTAATTCACCCCTCCACTTT. Translating gives CASSPLGVNSPLHF. The V and J genes are TRBV5-5 and TRBJ1-6; the D gene is possibly TRBD1 (5 bases). There are 14 residues in the CDR3. Trimming left V 5 bases short and J 6 bases short, with 12 bases between. Germline CDR1 and CDR2: SGHKS and YYEKEE (reference sequence).

This clonotype was observed many times. This chain joins TRBV11-2 and TRBJ1-2; TRBD1 is a possible D gene (6 bases). Per germline, CDR1 SGHAT and CDR2 FQNNGV. There are 14 residues in the CDR3. The germline V and J ends were trimmed by 6 bases and 2 bases, with 13 bases remaining between them. This CDR3 is CASRGGALNYGYTF. In DNA, the CDR3 is TGTGCCAGCAGGGGGGGCGCGCTGAACTATGGCTACACCTTC.

This clonotype was observed a handful of times. The V call is TRBV10-3, the J call TRBJ2-1; D ambiguous. This CDR3 spans 17 amino acids. The ends were cut back, 4 bases at V and 0 bases at J, with 16 bases in the middle. CDR1 and CDR2 (germline): ENHRY, SYGVKD. CDR3 residues: CAISGVLGMTSYNEQFF. The CDR3 DNA sequence: TGTGCCATCAGTGGGGTTTTGGGGATGACCTCCTACAATGAGCAGTTCTTC.

This clonotype was observed a handful of times. The chain joins TRBV15 to TRBJ1-2; the D gene is possibly TRBD1 (5 bases). Trimming left V 0 bases short and J 7 bases short, with 9 bases between. The CDR3 extends over 13 amino acids. Germline CDR1 is LNHNV and CDR2 is YYDKDF (reference sequence). The CDR3 region is CATSRDRDPGYTF. CDR3 coding DNA: TGTGCCACCAGCAGAGACAGGGACCCTGGCTACACCTTC.

This clonotype has just a few counts. The chain recombines TRBV28 with TRBJ1-2; no clear D. The CDR3 length is 13 residues. Germline V gene lookup returns CDR1 MDHEN and CDR2 SYDVKM. The V end lost 4 bases, the J end lost 0 bases, and 6 bases lay between the germline ends. CDR3 amino acids: CASSSTSNYGYTF. The CDR3, as DNA: TGTGCCAGCAGTTCTACTTCTAACTATGGCTACACCTTC.

This clonotype was observed at least ten times. This rearrangement joins TRBV6-4 to TRBJ2-7; D may correspond to TRBD1 or TRBD2 (5 bases each). Germline CDR1 and CDR2: MRHNA and SNTAGT. The CDR3 is made up of 13 amino acids. V lost 2 bases, J lost 2 bases, and 7 bases lay in between. CDR3 sequence (DNA): TGTGCCAGCAGTGACAGGGACCCCTACGAGCAGTACTTC. The encoded protein is CASSDRDPYEQYF.

J is TRBJ2-3 and V is TRBV11-2, with 9 bases aligning to TRBD2. V lost 1 base, J lost 0 bases, and 5 bases stayed unmatched. The length of the CDR3 is 17 residues. Germline assignment: CDR1 SGHAT and CDR2 FQNNGV. The CDR3 bases are TGTGCCAGCAGCTTAGGCCTAGCGGGGTCTAGCACAGATACGCAGTATTTT. Protein: CASSLGLAGSSTDTQYF.

V usage is TRBV12-3 or TRBV12-4 and J usage is TRBJ2-1; 15 bases are a match to TRBD2. V lost 7 bases to trimming and J lost 10 bases; unmatched junction nucleotides: 5. The CDR3 covers 14 residues. This CDR3 reads CASNSGTSGGEQFF. In DNA, the CDR3 is TGTGCCAGCAACTCCGGGACTAGCGGGGGGGAGCAGTTCTTC.

This clonotype was seen at least ten times. The V gene is TRBV2, the J gene TRBJ2-2; D remains unclear. The CDR3 runs 13 residues. Trimming removed 6 bases from V and 4 bases from J, with 9 bases in between. The germline gives CDR1 SNHLY, CDR2 FYNNEI. The CDR3 DNA sequence: TGTGCCAGCAGAAGAGTATCCACCGGGGAGCTGTTTTTT. Protein product: CASRRVSTGELFF.

This clonotype has a handful of counts. The rearrangement links TRBV20-1 to TRBJ2-1; D gene ambiguous. The CDR3 is made up of 14 amino acids. V lost 3 bases, J lost 4 bases, and 13 bases lay in between. From germline, CDR1 is DFQATT and CDR2 SNEGSKA (reference sequence). The CDR3, as DNA: TGCAGTGCTAGCCCCGACCCGCGGTACAATGAGCAGTTCTTC. Translated, it gives CSASPDPRYNEQFF.

The chain uses TRBV20-1 and TRBJ1-5; unclear D gene. The CDR3 is 13 residues long. Germline V gene data show CDR1 as DFQATT and CDR2 as SNEGSKA (reference sequence). V shed 3 bases and J shed 3 bases, with 9 bases lying between them. The CDR3 nucleotides read TGCAGTGCTAGTCACGGAGCCAATCAGCCCCAGCATTTT. Translation: CSASHGANQPQHF.

This clonotype has a single count. A much larger clone sits a single nucleotide away, making a read error possible. The chain has TRBV4-1 and TRBJ1-2, with no clear D. V lost 0 bases, J lost 6 bases, and 14 bases lay in between. From germline, CDR1 is MGHRA and CDR2 YSYEKL. This CDR3 comprises 15 residues. The CDR3 coding sequence is TGCGCCAGCAGCCAAGATACCCTAGGAGGCGATGGCTACACCTTC. Its translation is CASSQDTLGGDGYTF.

V and J are TRBV4-1 and TRBJ1-5, with D perhaps TRBD1 (5 bases). The germline CDR1 and CDR2 sequences are MGHRA and YSYEKL. The CDR3 is 15 amino acids. Trimming left V 3 bases short and J 4 bases short, with 13 bases between. CDR3: CASSHEGPNNQPQHF. The CDR3 DNA sequence: TGCGCCAGCAGCCATGAGGGACCGAATAATCAGCCCCAGCATTTT.